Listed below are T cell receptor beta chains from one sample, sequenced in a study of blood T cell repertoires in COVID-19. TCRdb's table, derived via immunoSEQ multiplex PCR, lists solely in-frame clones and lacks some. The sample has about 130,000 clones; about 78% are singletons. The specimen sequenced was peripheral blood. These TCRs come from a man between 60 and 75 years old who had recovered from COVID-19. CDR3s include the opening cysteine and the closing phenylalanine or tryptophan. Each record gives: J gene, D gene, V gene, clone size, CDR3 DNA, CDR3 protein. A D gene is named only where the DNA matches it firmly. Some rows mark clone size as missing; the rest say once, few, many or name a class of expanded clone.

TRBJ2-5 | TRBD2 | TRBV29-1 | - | TGCAGCGGGGGACTAGCGGGCGAGAGAGGAGGTCAAGAGACCCAGTACTTC | CSGGLAGERGGQETQYF
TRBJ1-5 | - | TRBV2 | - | TGTGCCAGCAGTGATTACGTGATCACAGGGCGACAGCCCCAGCATTTT | CASSDYVITGRQPQHF
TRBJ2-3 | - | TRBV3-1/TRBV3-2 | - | TGTGCCAGCAGCCCCCCCCTTTGTGCAGATACGCAGTATTTT | CASSPPLCADTQYF
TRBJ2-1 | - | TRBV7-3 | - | TGTGCCAGCAGCTCCGGGGACTTCCGGGGGCAGTTCTTC | CASSSGDFRGQFF
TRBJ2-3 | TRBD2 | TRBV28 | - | TGTGCCAGCATCGGGAGCGGGGGGGTTGTAAATACGCAGTATTTT | CASIGSGGVVNTQYF
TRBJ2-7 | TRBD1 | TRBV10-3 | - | TGTGCCATCAGCGAACCCGGGGACAGGGCCTTCTACGAGCAGTACTTC | CAISEPGDRAFYEQYF
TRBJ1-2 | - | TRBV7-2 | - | TGTGCCAGCAGCTTAGTGGTAGGGAGGAATGGCTACACCTTC | CASSLVVGRNGYTF
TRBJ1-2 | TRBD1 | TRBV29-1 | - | TGCAGCGCAGGGACAGGGAACACCTATGGCTACACCTTC | CSAGTGNTYGYTF
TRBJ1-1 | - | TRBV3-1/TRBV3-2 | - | TGTGCCAGCAGCCAAGCCGACAGATGGACTGAAGCTTTCTTT | CASSQADRWTEAFF
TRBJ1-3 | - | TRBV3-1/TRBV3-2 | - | TGTGCCAGCAGCCCGGGAGTCTCTTCAAACACCATATATTTT | CASSPGVSSNTIYF
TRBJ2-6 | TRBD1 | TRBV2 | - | TGTGCCAGCAGTACCCGGGACAGGGGGCCCTCCGGGGCCAACGTCCTGACTTTC | CASSTRDRGPSGANVLTF
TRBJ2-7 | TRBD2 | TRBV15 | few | TGTGCCACCAGCAGAGGGGCTAGCGGGGGGCCGGAGCAGTACTTC | CATSRGASGGPEQYF
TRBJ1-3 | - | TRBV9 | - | TGTGCCAGCAGCGTAGCCTCCTGGGGCAGAGCCTCTGGAAACACCATATATTTT | CASSVASWGRASGNTIYF
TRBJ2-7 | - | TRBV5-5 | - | TGTGCCAGCAGCCTGGGAGGCCAACCAAGCTCCTACGAGCAGTACTTC | CASSLGGQPSSYEQYF
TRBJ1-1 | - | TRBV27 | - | TGTGCCAGCAGTTCCACAGTGAACACTGAAGCTTTCTTT | CASSSTVNTEAFF
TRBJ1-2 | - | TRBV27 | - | TGTGCCAGCAGTTTGAGGAGGGGCTATGGCTACACCTTC | CASSLRRGYGYTF
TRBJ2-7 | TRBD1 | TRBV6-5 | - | TGTGCCAGCAGCCTGGGACAGGGGGCGACCTACGAGCAGTACTTC | CASSLGQGATYEQYF
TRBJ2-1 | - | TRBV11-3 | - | TGTGCCAGCAGCTTATACGGGGGTCGGAATGAGCAGTTCTTC | CASSLYGGRNEQFF
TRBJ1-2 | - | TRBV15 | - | TGTGCCACCAGCAGAGCCGGGTACGGGAGTACTCACTATGGCTACACCTTC | CATSRAGYGSTHYGYTF
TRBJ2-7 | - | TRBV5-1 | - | TGCGCCAGCAGCTTGGGTGGGGACATATCCCCTTTGTTC | CASSLGGDISPLF
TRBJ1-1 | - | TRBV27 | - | TGTGCCAGCAGTTTATTCCCCAGGGCCCCAGGGGCGAACACTGAAGCTTTCTTT | CASSLFPRAPGANTEAFF
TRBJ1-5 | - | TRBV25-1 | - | TGTGCCAGCAGTGACGACAGGTCGGCTCAGCCCCAGCATTTT | CASSDDRSAQPQHF
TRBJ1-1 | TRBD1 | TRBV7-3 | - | TGTGCCAGCAGCATTTTACAGGGGGATGAAGCTTTCTTT | CASSILQGDEAFF
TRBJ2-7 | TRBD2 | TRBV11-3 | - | TGTGCCAGCAGCCCCGGGGGGGCTAGCTCCTACGAGCAGTACTTC | CASSPGGASSYEQYF
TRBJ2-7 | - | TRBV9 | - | TGTGCCAGCAGCCCGGCGGGGGCAACCTACGAGCAGTACTTC | CASSPAGATYEQYF
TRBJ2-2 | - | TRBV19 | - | TGTGCCAGTAGTGGGACTGGAGGTACCGGGGAGCTGTTTTTT | CASSGTGGTGELFF
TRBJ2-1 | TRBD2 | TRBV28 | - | TGTGCCAGCAGTACCGCGGGACTAACGGGGTACAATGAGCAGTTCTTC | CASSTAGLTGYNEQFF
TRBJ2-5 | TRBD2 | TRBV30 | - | TGTGCCTGGAGTGTATTGGGGGGGAGGTGGGAGACCCAGTACTTC | CAWSVLGGRWETQYF
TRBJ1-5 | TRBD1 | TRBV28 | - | TGTGCCAGCCTCCCCGGACAGGGGGTCGGGCCCCAGCATTTT | CASLPGQGVGPQHF
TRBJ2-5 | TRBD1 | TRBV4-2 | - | TGTGCCAGCAGCCAAGGACAGGGGGGGGAGACCCAGTACTTC | CASSQGQGGETQYF
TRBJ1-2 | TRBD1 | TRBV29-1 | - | TGCAGCGTTGACCCTGACAGGGTCTATGGCTACACCTTC | CSVDPDRVYGYTF
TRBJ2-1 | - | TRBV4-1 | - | TGCGCCAGCAGCCAAGATGGGCAGATTAAACTCAATGAGCAGTTCTTC | CASSQDGQIKLNEQFF